A single TCR beta chain is shown here with its context. Its antigen is unknown. These data come from a study of T cell responses to AZD1222 COVID-19 vaccine. Germline V gives CDR1 MGHRA, CDR2 YSYEKL. This CDR3 has 16 residues. The germline V and J ends were trimmed by 1 base and 8 bases, with 17 bases remaining between them. Second doses were pooled across both intervals (about 4 or about 12 weeks). Study conclusions and caveats: Clonal diversity was possibly underestimated, and white British individuals and females predominated among donors. Sampled repertoires all dated from after the peak T cell response.

The table came from immunoSEQ multiplex PCR; TCRdb's copy has only in-frame clones and leaves some out. The table shows 150,000 to 200,000 clones, with 85% to 95% occurring only once. The TCR sequence derives from an adult who received the AZD1222 COVID-19 vaccine. The material sequenced was peripheral blood, taken 28 days after the second AZD1222 dose. The chain recombines TRBV4-1 with TRBJ1-4; maybe TRBD1 (5 bases). The CDR3 region has the DNA TGCGCCAGCAGCCAAGCGTACGGGGCAACTAGAGAAAAACTGTTTTTT. This encodes CASSQAYGATREKLFF.